Each of the 23 T cell receptor beta chains below was sequenced from the same sample in a study of a mutant IDH1 vaccine in newly diagnosed glioma. Time point in this sample: baseline, week 1 (first vaccination visit). Documented treatment: pre-vaccination baseline after standard-of-care therapy. Clones were sequenced by immunoSEQ multiplex PCR, and TCRdb holds only the in-frame ones, with some missing. Of about 66,000 clones in the sample, about 86% are singletons; the top ten hold 2.9%. The sample in question was PBMCs, obtained from a glioma patient treated with radiotherapy, temozolomide or both. The receptors here all came from a man aged 30 to 39 with glioma.

The rearrangement joins TRBV4-1 to TRBJ2-7; perhaps TRBD2 as D (5 bases). This CDR3 is built from 17 residues. Germline V gene lookup returns CDR1 MGHRA and CDR2 YSYEKL. Between the trimmed V and J ends, which lost 0 bases and 5 bases, there was a span of 20 bases. The CDR3 DNA reads TGCGCCAGCAGCCAAGATCATGGGAGAGGTGGGTGGAACGAGCAGTACTTC. It is translated as CASSQDHGRGGWNEQYF.

The chain joins TRBV5-1 to TRBJ2-7; weak D call: TRBD2 (5 bases). The CDR3 runs to 12 residues. The germline V and J ends were trimmed by 3 bases and 7 bases, with 11 bases remaining between them. Germline assignment: CDR1 SGHRS and CDR2 YFSETQ. The CDR3 DNA sequence: TGCGCCAGCAGCTCTGGACTGAGGGAGCAGTACTTC. Amino acids: CASSSGLREQYF.

V is TRBV5-8 and J is TRBJ1-1; no definite D call. This CDR3 region has 13 residues. V gave up 0 bases and J gave up 7 bases, with 10 bases separating them. The germline V gene encodes CDR1 SGHTS and CDR2 YDEGEE. CDR3 residues: CASSLVAPLEAFF. In nucleotides, the CDR3 is TGTGCCAGCAGCTTGGTGGCACCACTTGAAGCTTTCTTT.

The chain links TRBV15 to TRBJ2-1; D possibly matches TRBD1 or TRBD2 (6 bases each). With 0 bases removed from V and 8 bases from J, the gap between germline ends came to 14 bases. Germline V gene data show CDR1 as LNHNV and CDR2 as YYDKDF (reference sequence). This CDR3 comprises 15 residues. The CDR3 nucleotides read TGTGCCACCAGCAGAGATCCGGGGGCGAGTTATGAGCAGTTCTTC. It translates to CATSRDPGASYEQFF.

This chain connects TRBV5-1 to TRBJ2-1; D unresolved. Trimming shortened V by 2 bases and J by 7 bases, and 16 bases separated the two germline ends. This CDR3 has 15 amino acids. Germline assignment: CDR1 SGHRS and CDR2 YFSETQ. The CDR3 loop is CASSLSGPTVNEQFF. CDR3 coding DNA: TGCGCCAGCAGCTTATCCGGCCCAACGGTGAATGAGCAGTTCTTC. Combining the CDR3 with reference TRBV5-1 and TRBJ2-1 gives the whole variable domain KAGVTQTPRYLIKTRGQQVTLSCSPISGHRSVSWYQQTPGQGLQFLFEYFSETQRNKGNFPGRFSGRQFSNSRSEMNVSTLELGDSALYLCASSLSGPTVNEQFFGPGTRLTVL.

The chain uses TRBV6-1 and TRBJ2-1; 8 bases fit TRBD1. With 0 bases clipped from V and 4 bases from J, the junction kept 11 bases outside the gene matches. CDR1 and CDR2 (germline): MNHNS, SASEGT. The CDR3 loop spans 18 amino acids. CDR3 DNA sequence: TGTGCCAGCAGTGAAGCTGGGCTGGGACAGGTAACTTACAATGAGCAGTTCTTC. Amino acid sequence: CASSEAGLGQVTYNEQFF.

This chain joins TRBV19 and TRBJ1-6, with 8 bases fitting TRBD1. Germline loops: CDR1 LNHDA, CDR2 SQIVND (reference sequence). V shed 4 bases, J shed 7 bases, and the junction held 6 bases outside the gene matches. The CDR3 runs 15 residues. This CDR3 reads CASSTTGVWNSPLHF. Here the CDR3 DNA reads TGTGCCAGTAGTACGACAGGGGTTTGGAATTCACCCCTCCACTTT.

V gene TRBV20-1 combines with J gene TRBJ1-2; D might be TRBD1 (5 bases). This CDR3 comprises 11 residues. V shed 5 bases and J shed 10 bases, with 14 bases lying between them. Germline loops: CDR1 DFQATT, CDR2 SNEGSKA (reference sequence). In nucleotides, the CDR3 is TGCAGTGCTTACGGACATCCTCTCTACACCTTC. Translated: CSAYGHPLYTF.

The chain joins TRBV11-2 to TRBJ2-3; 8 bases map to TRBD2. This CDR3 is built from 18 residues. With V trimmed by 4 bases and J by 0 bases, 12 bases remained unmatched. Germline CDR1 SGHAT, CDR2 FQNNGV. DNA for the CDR3: TGTGCCAGCAGCTCCGCCGGGGGGGTAACTTCTAGCACAGATACGCAGTATTTT. Its protein product is CASSSAGGVTSSTDTQYF.

V is TRBV19 and J is TRBJ1-2; D is possibly TRBD1 (5 bases). The germline CDR1 and CDR2 sequences are LNHDA and SQIVND (reference sequence). The CDR3 has 15 amino acids. V was shortened by 9 bases and J by 8 bases, with 25 bases between the two germline ends. The chain's CDR3 is CASRVGDPSFVGYTF. The CDR3 bases are TGTGCCAGCAGGGTCGGAGACCCATCTTTTGTGGGCTACACCTTC.

The chain joins TRBV4-1 to TRBJ1-3; D unclear. V lost 4 bases and J 0 bases, leaving 10 bases between the germline ends. Germline loops: CDR1 MGHRA, CDR2 YSYEKL. This CDR3 has 15 amino acids. CDR3 protein: CASSLSTVSGNTIYF. CDR3 bases: TGCGCCAGCAGCCTCTCGACTGTCTCTGGAAACACCATATATTTT.

V usage is TRBV6-1 and J usage is TRBJ1-2, with TRBD1 matching 7 bases. CDR1 and CDR2 from the germline V gene are MNHNS and SASEGT. With 6 bases clipped from V and 4 bases from J, the junction kept 11 bases outside the gene matches. The CDR3 has 15 residues. CDR3 sequence reads: CASSSTGSIGYGYTF. The DNA for the CDR3 is TGTGCCAGCAGCTCGACAGGGAGTATTGGCTATGGCTACACCTTC.

The chain is built from TRBV4-1 and TRBJ2-4; TRBD1 or TRBD2 may be the D gene (6 bases each). The CDR3 is 14 amino acids. Germline-derived CDR1 and CDR2 are MGHRA and YSYEKL. CDR3 amino acids: CAKPGDIRKYIQYF. The CDR3 region has the DNA TGCGCTAAGCCGGGGGACATTCGTAAATACATTCAGTACTTC.

This clone was counted once. The rearrangement links TRBV10-3 to TRBJ2-3; D remains unclear. V shed 6 bases and J shed 6 bases, with 16 bases lying between them. Germline CDR1 ENHRY, CDR2 SYGVKD. This CDR3 comprises 14 residues. Here the CDR3 reads CAIRAQGRSDTQYF. Here the CDR3 DNA reads TGTGCCATCAGGGCCCAAGGAAGGAGCGATACGCAGTATTTT.

The genes are TRBV19 and TRBJ2-1; 13 bases fit TRBD2. CDR1 is LNHDA, CDR2 SQIVND, per germline (reference sequence). The CDR3 extends over 14 amino acids. The V and J ends lost 8 bases and 7 bases, in that order; junction bases with no gene match: 5. For the CDR3, the DNA is TGTGCCAGTGGATGGACTAGCGGGGGAAATGAGCAGTTCTTC. It is translated as CASGWTSGGNEQFF.

The chain couples TRBV2 to TRBJ2-3, with 10 positions matching TRBD1. Germline values: CDR1 SNHLY, CDR2 FYNNEI. Trimming cost V 6 bases and J 3 bases; bases outside gene matches: 0. There are 13 residues in the CDR3. CDR3 nucleotides: TGTGCCAGCAGGGGACAGGGGACAGATACGCAGTATTTT. Translation: CASRGQGTDTQYF.

This clone has just a few counts. One end of the junction does not line up with germline, which may come from a read error. The chain links TRBV5-5 to TRBJ1-2; no definite D call. The CDR3 runs to 12 residues. Germline lookup yields CDR1 SGHKS and CDR2 YYEKEE (reference sequence). This chain's CDR3 is CASSLYGYRYTF. As DNA, the CDR3 is TGTGCCAGCAGCTTATATGGCTATCGCTACACCTTC.

The gene calls are TRBV4-1 and TRBJ2-2; 8 nucleotides agree with TRBD2. The CDR3 sequence is 16 residues long. The germline V gene has CDR1 MGHRA and CDR2 YSYEKL. V lost 3 bases to trimming and J lost 1 base; unmatched junction nucleotides: 4. CDR3 nucleotides: TGCGCCAGCAGCCACTTTGCGGGGGGGAACACCGGGGAGCTGTTTTTT. Its translation: CASSHFAGGNTGELFF.

This chain uses TRBV27 with TRBJ2-7; D is unclear. V lost 6 bases, J lost 3 bases, and 18 bases lay in between. Germline values: CDR1 MNHEY, CDR2 SMNVEV (reference sequence). This CDR3 is built from 15 residues. CDR3 coding DNA: TGTGCCAGCAGGTCGCTCGCGGTGGGATACTACGAGCAGTACTTC. This sequence encodes CASRSLAVGYYEQYF.

The genes are TRBV18 and TRBJ1-3; D uncertain. CDR1 KGHSH and CDR2 LQKENI come from the germline V gene. V shed 0 bases and J shed 0 bases, with 9 bases lying between them. The CDR3 sequence is 16 residues long. Written as DNA, the CDR3 is TGTGCCAGCTCACCACCTCCAGGACGCTCTGGAAACACCATATATTTT. This translates into CASSPPPGRSGNTIYF.

The chain has TRBV2 and TRBJ2-7, with D possibly called TRBD1 or TRBD2 (5 bases each). Trimming cost V 3 bases and J 3 bases, with 12 bases left between them. Germline CDR1 and CDR2: SNHLY and FYNNEI. The CDR3 spans 14 residues. Here the CDR3 DNA reads TGTGCCAGCAGTGACAGGGAGTTTAGCTACGAGCAGTACTTC. It codes for CASSDREFSYEQYF.

V and J are TRBV5-4 and TRBJ2-2; D is perhaps TRBD1 (5 bases). Germline V gives CDR1 SGHNT, CDR2 YYREEE (reference sequence). V lost 5 bases to trimming and J lost 5 bases, with 10 bases between them. There are 13 residues in the CDR3. CDR3 in amino acids: CASRKDKTGELFF. For the CDR3, the DNA is TGTGCCAGCAGAAAGGACAAAACCGGGGAGCTGTTTTTT.

The genes are TRBV2 and TRBJ1-4; 9 bases are shared with TRBD1. From germline, CDR1 is SNHLY and CDR2 FYNNEI. Trimming removed 4 bases from V and 4 bases from J; junction bases left unmatched: 1. This CDR3 has 14 amino acids. The CDR3 sequence: CASSGDRDNEKLFF. The CDR3 DNA is TGTGCCAGCAGTGGGGACAGGGATAATGAAAAACTGTTTTTT.